This note documents a single T cell receptor beta chain sequence. The V end was cut by 7 bases, the J end by 4 bases, with 21 bases between. The CDR3 totals 16 residues. Germline V gene data show CDR1 as SGDLS and CDR2 as YYNGEE. Random-hexamer reverse transcription was applied to roughly 0.5 to 1 ug RNA. The authors amplified TCR beta CDR3 across 54 Vbeta and 13 Jbeta using immunoSEQ multiplex PCR. MiXCR, run by TCRdb on the immunoSEQ multiplex PCR reads, gives a single entry per CDR3 protein. The sample has hundreds of thousands of distinct CDR3 sequences, 75% to 85% seen once. This sample is drawn from a study of CD8 T cells in Susac syndrome. The T cells that were sequenced for TCR beta were CD8+ and CD4+ cells from blood.

Source material: CD8+ T cells from PBMCs. The clonotype was recovered from a human donor with multiple sclerosis. The chain is built from TRBV9 and TRBJ2-1, with D maybe TRBD2 (6 bases). The DNA for the CDR3 is TGTGCCAGCCTCGCGGGGTGGCGGCACGGTTACAATGAGCAGTTCTTC. Translated, it gives CASLAGWRHGYNEQFF. The whole variable domain, remainder taken from reference TRBV9 and TRBJ2-1, is DSGVTQTPKHLITATGQRVTLRCSPRSGDLSVYWYQQSLDQGLQFLIQYYNGEERAKGNILERFSAQQFPDLHSELNLSSLELGDSALYFCASLAGWRHGYNEQFFGPGTRLTVL.